The rows below give T cell receptor beta chains drawn from one sample of a study of T cell clusters in autoimmune cytopenias. TCRdb re-called the multiplex PCR reads, yielding one record per CDR3 amino acid sequence without DNA. This table holds several thousand distinct CDR3 sequences. The specimen sequenced was peripheral blood. Source of these receptors: a human donor with an autoimmune cytopenia or autoimmune hepatitis (not recorded which). The CDR3 runs from the conserved cysteine through the conserved F or W. A clone size is listed for some rows: how often the clone was seen (once, few, many), or a class if it is expanded.

v_gene	j_gene	abundance	CDR3aa
TRBV27	TRBJ2-3	medium-sized	CASSLMGTDTQYF
TRBV12-3/TRBV12-4	TRBJ2-5	medium-sized	CASSWAQETQYF
TRBV19	TRBJ2-5	NA	CASSTSGGLKETQYF
TRBV19	TRBJ1-4	NA	CASSTSGQYNEKLFF
TRBV19	TRBJ2-3	medium-sized	CASSIRDTVSTDTQYF
TRBV12-3/TRBV12-4	TRBJ2-2	NA	CASSGTRGGELFF
TRBV30	TRBJ2-2	NA	CAWSVGDGELFF
TRBV19	TRBJ2-7	NA	CASSKPGQGGYEQYF
TRBV6-4	TRBJ1-2	NA	CASSDGPGNDNYGYTF
TRBV12-3/TRBV12-4	TRBJ1-6	NA	CASSLTGEGSPLHF
TRBV6-5	TRBJ2-5	NA	CASRKTSGRPETQYF
TRBV6-1	TRBJ1-1	NA	CASSRTETYTEAFF
TRBV20-1	TRBJ2-6	NA	CSARAASGANVLTF
TRBV5-1	TRBJ2-2	NA	CASSLGISNTGELFF
TRBV6-1	TRBJ2-7	NA	CASSEMGGGNEQYF
TRBV12-3/TRBV12-4	TRBJ1-3	medium-sized	CASSLGAGQNTIYF
TRBV7-3	TRBJ2-2	NA	CASSPPGVPNTGELFF
TRBV18	TRBJ1-1	NA	CASSRGQLNTEAFF
TRBV19	TRBJ1-5	medium-sized	CASRLIDTQPQHF
TRBV20-1	TRBJ2-7	NA	CSLRDSLEYEQYF
TRBV12-3/TRBV12-4	TRBJ2-1	medium-sized	CASNRGSFSYNEQFF
TRBV5-6	TRBJ2-7	NA	CASSLVLGEGHGSEQYF
TRBV30	TRBJ2-7	medium-sized	CAWSNRDSYEQYF
TRBV12-3/TRBV12-4	TRBJ1-1	NA	CASRLWSGMNTEAFF
TRBV20-1	TRBJ1-2	NA	CSARVRRGAYGYTF
TRBV6-5	TRBJ1-1	NA	CASRGQPQNTEAFF
TRBV6-2/TRBV6-3	TRBJ2-1	NA	CASRNRATYNEQFF
TRBV5-1	TRBJ2-7	NA	CASSLDTQGAYEQYF
TRBV5-4	TRBJ1-2	NA	CASSPGQGFNHGYTF
TRBV6-5	TRBJ1-2	NA	CASSRVNSPYGYTF
TRBV27	TRBJ2-5	medium-sized	CASSSAGETQYF
TRBV19	TRBJ1-5	medium-sized	CASSPGLGFLNQPQHF
TRBV6-6	TRBJ2-3	NA	CASRLAVGTDTQYF
TRBV21-1	TRBJ2-7	NA	CASSVTEVWTYEQYF
TRBV19	TRBJ1-5	medium-sized	CASTGTDHSNQPQHF
TRBV12-3/TRBV12-4	TRBJ2-1	NA	CASSLRGTGPNEQFF
TRBV5-6	TRBJ1-5	NA	CASSNSDYSNQPQHF
TRBV6-4	TRBJ1-2	NA	CASSPFPLRTDYGYTF
TRBV19	TRBJ1-5	NA	CASSISGAGGNQPQHF
TRBV15	TRBJ1-5	NA	CATSSFLYHSNQPQHF
TRBV19	TRBJ2-1	medium-sized	CASKLGQKNYNEQFF
TRBV29-1	TRBJ2-7	NA	CSVDGSGRAYNEQYF
TRBV5-4	TRBJ2-3	NA	CASSPGQSTDTQYF
TRBV5-6	TRBJ1-4	NA	CASSLGQGLREKLFF
TRBV10-3	TRBJ2-7	NA	CAISYGHRAEGEQYF
TRBV6-5	TRBJ2-7	NA	CASSSRRDSASRHLLAEQYF
TRBV19	TRBJ1-2	NA	CASTDAFYGYTF
TRBV29-1	TRBJ2-7	medium-sized	CSVVSSGRSNEQYF
TRBV19	TRBJ2-3	medium-sized	CASTQTGVSTDTQYF
TRBV18	TRBJ2-3	NA	CASSPSSSTDTQYF